These 30 T cell receptor beta chains came from one sample sequenced in a study of blood T cell repertoires in COVID-19. Here immunoSEQ multiplex PCR was the method, and the copy in TCRdb shows in-frame clones only, minus some. The table shows about 97,000 clones, with 80% to 90% occurring only once. Sample: peripheral blood. The receptors originated from a man aged 45-60 years with COVID-19, enrolled during active disease.

The V call is TRBV2, the J call TRBJ1-5; TRBD1 matches at 7 bases. Trimming cost V 1 base and J 3 bases; bases outside gene matches: 3. The CDR3 has 15 residues. Per germline, CDR1 SNHLY and CDR2 FYNNEI. This chain's CDR3 is CASSEVDRVNQPQHF. The CDR3 DNA sequence: TGTGCCAGCAGTGAAGTCGACAGGGTCAATCAGCCCCAGCATTTT.

This clone was found a few times. J is TRBJ1-1 and V is TRBV20-1; 8 nucleotides match TRBD1. Germline-derived CDR1 and CDR2 are DFQATT and SNEGSKA (reference sequence). The CDR3 runs 13 residues. V shed 3 bases, J shed 4 bases, and the junction held 4 bases outside the gene matches. CDR3 loop: CSASIGQGTEAFF. CDR3 nucleotides: TGCAGTGCTAGTATCGGACAGGGCACTGAAGCTTTCTTT.

CDR3 loop: CASSEGSGDGYTF. The DNA of the CDR3 is TGTGCCAGCAGCGAGGGGTCAGGGGATGGCTACACCTTC. The chain recombines TRBV9 with TRBJ1-2; D is possibly TRBD1 (6 bases). Trimming took off 3 bases at V and 6 bases at J, with 12 bases between the two ends. The CDR3 has 13 amino acids. Germline lookup yields CDR1 SGDLS and CDR2 YYNGEE.

The chain carries TRBV2 and TRBJ2-7; D remains ambiguous. V lost 3 bases and J lost 3, with 12 bases in between. Per germline, CDR1 SNHLY and CDR2 FYNNEI. This CDR3 spans 14 amino acids. CDR3 sequence (DNA): TGTGCCAGCAGTGAGGAGAACCGTGTCTACGAGCAGTACTTC. It yields the protein CASSEENRVYEQYF.

This chain connects TRBV21-1 to TRBJ1-2; the D segment call TRBD1 is taken from the table without a DNA check. TRBV21-1 is an annotated pseudogene. The CDR3 runs to 12 residues. CDR3: CASSFTGDGYTF. The CDR3 DNA is TGTGCCAGCAGCTTCACAGGGGATGGCTACACCTTC.

This chain uses TRBV7-2 with TRBJ2-2, with 7 bases aligning to TRBD2. V lost 0 bases to trimming and J lost 6 bases; unmatched junction nucleotides: 7. CDR1 SGHTA and CDR2 FQGNSA come from the germline V gene. The CDR3 totals 16 residues. The CDR3 coding sequence is TGTGCCAGCAGCTTAGCTTCGCGGGGGTCCGCCGGGGAGCTGTTTTTT. This sequence encodes CASSLASRGSAGELFF.

The CDR3 region is CAGRQHLNTEAFF. CDR3 bases: TGTGCCGGACGACAGCACTTGAACACTGAAGCTTTCTTT. The V call is TRBV30, the J call TRBJ1-1; D is perhaps TRBD1 (5 bases). Germline CDR1 GTSNPN, CDR2 SVGIG (reference sequence). V was pared by 8 bases and J by 0 bases, with 13 bases between. The CDR3 sequence is 13 residues long.

The gene calls are TRBV5-1 and TRBJ1-1; 12 nucleotides align to TRBD1. V was pared by 4 bases and J by 3 bases, with 13 bases of the junction left unmatched. Germline lookup yields CDR1 SGHRS and CDR2 YFSETQ. The CDR3 extends over 18 amino acids. CDR3 sequence: CASSRMGQGAPSDTEAFF. CDR3 in DNA: TGCGCCAGCAGCCGTATGGGACAGGGGGCTCCGTCGGACACTGAAGCTTTCTTT.

The rearrangement uses TRBV7-9 and TRBJ2-1, with 8 bases lining up with TRBD2. Germline-derived CDR1 and CDR2 are SEHNR and FQNEAQ (reference sequence). CDR3 size: 16 residues. Trimming removed 5 bases from V and 1 base from J; junction bases left unmatched: 7. In DNA, the CDR3 is TGTGCCAGCAGCGGACCAGCGGGGGATTCCTACAATGAGCAGTTCTTC. Translating it yields CASSGPAGDSYNEQFF.

This clone was picked up a small number of times. The rearrangement links TRBV28 to TRBJ2-7; the D is unclear. The CDR3 length is 14 residues. Germline V gene sequence: CDR1 MDHEN, CDR2 SYDVKM. V was shortened by 5 bases and J by 0 bases, with 11 bases between the two germline ends. CDR3 DNA sequence: TGTGCCAGCAGTCGAGTGCTTCGCTCCTACGAGCAGTACTTC. This encodes CASSRVLRSYEQYF.

This sequence joins TRBV19 and TRBJ1-5; possible D gene TRBD1, 5 bases. The length of the CDR3 is 14 residues. CDR1 is LNHDA and CDR2 is SQIVND in the germline V gene (reference sequence). The ends were cut back, 1 base at V and 4 bases at J, with 8 bases in the middle. The CDR3 region has the DNA TGTGCCAGTAGTATAGGACAGATAAATCAGCCCCAGCATTTT. This gives the protein CASSIGQINQPQHF.

This clone was counted only a few times. The chain links TRBV18 to TRBJ2-1; the match to TRBD2 covers 12 bases. Unmatched junction bases numbered 3, after V lost 3 bases and J lost 6 bases. This CDR3 comprises 15 residues. Germline V gene data show CDR1 as KGHSH and CDR2 as LQKENI. CDR3 coding DNA: TGTGCCAGCTCACCTTCTAGCGGGGGGGCCAATGAGCAGTTCTTC. This codes for CASSPSSGGANEQFF.

The V and J genes are TRBV27 and TRBJ1-6; 11 nucleotides align to TRBD1. Germline V lookup: CDR1 MNHEY, CDR2 SMNVEV (reference sequence). J lost 7 bases, V lost 6 bases, and 5 bases had no gene match. CDR3 length: 15 residues. CDR3 nucleotide sequence: TGTGCCAGCAGCTTGGGACAGGGGGACAATTCACCCCTCCACTTT. Translating it yields CASSLGQGDNSPLHF.

This clone showed up just a few times. The chain combines TRBV27 with TRBJ2-7; 8 bases fit TRBD1. V was pared by 6 bases and J by 6 bases, with 13 bases of the junction left unmatched. Germline V CDR1 and CDR2: MNHEY, SMNVEV (reference sequence). This CDR3 has 15 amino acids. In nucleotides, the CDR3 is TGTGCCAGCAGAGAGAACTCCGGGACAGGAGGCGAGCAGTACTTC. Its protein is CASRENSGTGGEQYF.

This chain links TRBV6-6 with TRBJ2-2, with TRBD2 matching over 9 bases. This CDR3 region has 14 residues. V lost 7 bases and J lost 5; bases outside the gene matches: 5. The germline CDR1 and CDR2 sequences are MNHNY and SVGAGI (reference sequence). CDR3 residues: CASMLAGRTGELFF. DNA for the CDR3: TGTGCCAGCATGCTAGCGGGGAGGACCGGGGAGCTGTTTTTT.

The rearrangement uses TRBV7-3 and TRBJ1-5; 9 bases agree with TRBD1. The CDR3 loop spans 19 amino acids. Unmatched junction bases numbered 13, after V lost 4 bases and J lost 0 bases. The germline V gene encodes CDR1 SGHTA and CDR2 FQGTGA. CDR3 sequence reads: CASSSGNRGRGYSNQPQHF. In nucleotides, the CDR3 is TGTGCCAGCAGCTCCGGAAACAGGGGGCGTGGGTATAGCAATCAGCCCCAGCATTTT.

The chain carries TRBV10-2 and TRBJ2-2; unclear D gene. There are 13 residues in the CDR3. V dropped 4 bases and J dropped 1 base, with 4 bases sitting between them. Germline V gene data show CDR1 as WSHSY and CDR2 as SAAADI. The CDR3 DNA sequence: TGCGCCAGCAGTGGCAGGAACACCGGGGAGCTGTTTTTT. Its translation: CASSGRNTGELFF.

This rearrangement joins TRBV10-3 to TRBJ1-1, with 7 bases identical to TRBD1. Germline V gene lookup returns CDR1 ENHRY and CDR2 SYGVKD. Trimming cost V 11 bases and J 4 bases; bases outside gene matches: 13. The CDR3 runs to 14 residues. The CDR3 DNA sequence: TGTGCCGCCAGACAGGGAACGAGGACCACTGAAGCTTTCTTT. It codes for CAARQGTRTTEAFF.

This rearrangement joins TRBV2 to TRBJ2-7; perhaps TRBD1 as D (5 bases). Trimming left V 8 bases short and J 1 base short, with 12 bases between. The CDR3 spans 13 residues. Per the germline V gene, CDR1 is SNHLY and CDR2 is FYNNEI. In DNA form, the CDR3 reads TGTGCCAGCGATACCCAGGGATCCTACGAGCAGTACTTC. Protein product: CASDTQGSYEQYF.

The J gene is TRBJ2-5, the V gene TRBV4-1, with D possibly being TRBD1 (7 bases). Trimming pared 5 bases from V and 5 bases from J, leaving 15 bases between. CDR3 length equals 14 residues. CDR1 MGHRA and CDR2 YSYEKL come from the germline V gene. The CDR3 sequence is CASSSGGKWETQYF. DNA of the CDR3: TGCGCCAGCAGCTCAGGGGGGAAGTGGGAGACCCAGTACTTC.

The chain is built from TRBV12-3 or TRBV12-4 and TRBJ1-1; D not resolved. V was shortened by 3 bases and J by 10 bases, with 12 bases between the two germline ends. This CDR3 spans 12 amino acids. CDR3 region: CASSLLAVGAFF. The CDR3 region has the DNA TGTGCCAGCAGTTTGTTAGCGGTGGGAGCTTTCTTT.

The chain recombines TRBV19 with TRBJ2-2, with 8 bases fitting TRBD2. The germline gives CDR1 LNHDA, CDR2 SQIVND (reference sequence). The CDR3 contains 15 residues. J lost 3 bases, V lost 4 bases, and 4 bases had no gene match. The CDR3 DNA sequence: TGTGCCAGTAGTACCTTGACTAGCGACACCGGGGAGCTGTTTTTT. Translating gives CASSTLTSDTGELFF.

In nucleotides, the CDR3 is TGTGCCAGCTCTCCTCGACAGGGAAACAATCAGCCCCAGCATTTT. Translation: CASSPRQGNNQPQHF. The genes are TRBV18 and TRBJ1-5; 7 nucleotides line up with TRBD1. Trimming at V came to 6 bases and at J to 3 bases, leaving 8 bases not matched to a gene. Germline V CDR1 and CDR2: KGHSH, LQKENI. This CDR3 has 15 amino acids. Filled out from reference TRBV18 and TRBJ1-5, the complete variable domain reads NAGVMQNPRHLVRRRGQEARLRCSPMKGHSHVYWYRQLPEEGLKFMVYLQKENIIDESGMPKERFSAEFPKEGPSILRIQQVVRGDSAAYFCASSPRQGNNQPQHFGDGTRLSIL.

The J gene is TRBJ2-1, the V gene TRBV5-8; 7 positions agree with TRBD1. This CDR3 comprises 17 residues. V shed 2 bases and J 4 bases; nucleotides not matched to a gene: 12. Germline values: CDR1 SGHTS, CDR2 YDEGEE. This CDR3 is CASSFAGQAEIYNEQFF. CDR3 in DNA: TGTGCCAGCAGCTTCGCTGGACAGGCCGAGATTTACAATGAGCAGTTCTTC.

A few counts support this clone. The rearrangement joins TRBV6-1 to TRBJ1-1; possibly TRBD1 for D (6 bases). CDR3 length: 14 amino acids. The germline V gene has CDR1 MNHNS and CDR2 SASEGT. The V and J ends lost 1 base and 2 bases respectively, with 8 bases between them. In DNA form, the CDR3 reads TGTGCCAGCAGTGAAGAAGGGACAAACACTGAAGCTTTCTTT. It translates to CASSEEGTNTEAFF.

The chain couples TRBV29-1 to TRBJ1-1; 10 nucleotides agree with TRBD1. After removal of 2 bases from V and 4 bases from J, the junction contained 7 bases not matched to a gene. This CDR3 has 15 amino acids. Germline CDR1 and CDR2: SQVTM and ANQGSEA. The CDR3 DNA reads as TGCAGCGTTGAACATTGGACAGGGGGTGGCACTGAAGCTTTCTTT. Its protein product is CSVEHWTGGGTEAFF.

This rearrangement joins TRBV6-5 to TRBJ2-4; 7 nucleotides agree with TRBD1. CDR1 and CDR2 (germline): MNHEY, SVGAGI. V trimming: 7 bases; J trimming: 3 bases; junction bases outside the gene matches: 6. The CDR3 is made up of 14 amino acids. CDR3 DNA sequence: TGTGCCAGCATCCCAGGGGGTGTCAAAAACATTCAGTACTTC. It translates to CASIPGGVKNIQYF.

The genes are TRBV6-5 and TRBJ2-7; the D gene is possibly TRBD1 (6 bases). The CDR3 is 14 residues long. Germline CDR1 MNHEY, CDR2 SVGAGI. Trimming shortened V by 5 bases and J by 2 bases, and 13 bases separated the two germline ends. Here the CDR3 DNA reads TGTGCCAGCAGTAGGGGGTGGGGGACCTACGAGCAGTACTTC. Its protein product is CASSRGWGTYEQYF.

This chain connects TRBV2 to TRBJ1-6, with 9 bases that match TRBD1. V gave up 10 bases and J gave up 7 bases; unmatched junction bases: 2. This CDR3 has 12 residues. Germline CDR1 is SNHLY and CDR2 is FYNNEI. The chain's CDR3 is CANGQGNSPLHF. CDR3 DNA: TGTGCCAACGGACAGGGGAATTCACCCCTCCACTTT.

The chain joins TRBV4-2 to TRBJ2-4; TRBD1 might be the D (7 bases). Trimming shortened V by 2 bases and J by 6 bases, and 17 bases separated the two germline ends. This CDR3 is 16 amino acids long. CDR1 and CDR2 (germline): LGHNA, YNFKEQ. CDR3 loop: CASSQSPGGRGNIQYF. CDR3 nucleotide sequence: TGTGCCAGCAGCCAATCCCCAGGGGGGCGGGGAAACATTCAGTACTTC.